What follows describes a single T cell receptor (beta chain). Its target is not known. One end of the junction does not line up with germline, which may come from a read error. The source of the sample is a study of breast tumors, draining lymph nodes, adjacent tissues. Broader study findings: Tumor T cell lymph node origin was a supported hypothesis, not proven. Data fit most tumor T cells coming from lymph node, expanding in tumor. Tumors had less TCR diversity than lymph nodes, more than nontumor tissue.

TCRdb reanalysed the multiplex PCR reads using MiXCR and keeps one entry per CDR3 protein. The table lists roughly 260,000 distinct CDR3 sequences, 30% of them singletons. This CDR3 contains 13 residues. The V gene's germline CDR1 is MNHGY and CDR2 SVAAGI. Samples came from axillary lymph nodes draining the breast cancer. This rearrangement joins TRBV6-9 to TRBJ2-4, with D tentatively TRBD1 (6 bases). This receptor was identified in a female donor with breast cancer. Some clones in this sample may be carry-over from other donors' samples. The sequenced sample was axillary lymph node tissue. CDR3 region: CASRSSLGDIQHF. In DNA, the CDR3 is TGTGCCAGCAGGAGTAGTCTGGGGGACATTCAGCACTTC.